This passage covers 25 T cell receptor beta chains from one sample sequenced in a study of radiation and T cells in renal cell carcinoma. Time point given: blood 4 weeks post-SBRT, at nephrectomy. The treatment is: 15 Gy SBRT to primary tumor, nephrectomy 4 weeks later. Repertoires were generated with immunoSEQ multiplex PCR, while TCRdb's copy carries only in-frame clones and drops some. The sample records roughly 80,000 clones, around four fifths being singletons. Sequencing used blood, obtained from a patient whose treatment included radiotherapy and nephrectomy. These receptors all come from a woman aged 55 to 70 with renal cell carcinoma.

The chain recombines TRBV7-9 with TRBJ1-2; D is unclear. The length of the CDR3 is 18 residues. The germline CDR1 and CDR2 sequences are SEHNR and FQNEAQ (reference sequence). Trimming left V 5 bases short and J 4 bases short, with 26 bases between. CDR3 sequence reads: CASSLTLGRTPGGYGYTF. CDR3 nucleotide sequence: TGTGCCAGCAGCCTAACTTTAGGACGCACTCCTGGAGGCTATGGCTACACCTTC.

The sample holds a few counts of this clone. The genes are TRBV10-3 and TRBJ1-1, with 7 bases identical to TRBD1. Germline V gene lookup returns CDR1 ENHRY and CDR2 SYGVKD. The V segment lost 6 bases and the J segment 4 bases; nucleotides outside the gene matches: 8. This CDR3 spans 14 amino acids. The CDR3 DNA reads TGTGCCATCAGCGATAGGACAGGAATCACTGAAGCTTTCTTT. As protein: CAISDRTGITEAFF.

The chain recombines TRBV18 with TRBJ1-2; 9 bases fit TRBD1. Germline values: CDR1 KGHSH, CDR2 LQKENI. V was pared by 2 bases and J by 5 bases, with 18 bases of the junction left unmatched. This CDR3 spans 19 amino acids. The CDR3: CASSPTFKGTGKPFYGYTF. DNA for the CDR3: TGTGCCAGCTCACCAACTTTCAAGGGGACAGGGAAGCCCTTTTATGGCTACACCTTC.

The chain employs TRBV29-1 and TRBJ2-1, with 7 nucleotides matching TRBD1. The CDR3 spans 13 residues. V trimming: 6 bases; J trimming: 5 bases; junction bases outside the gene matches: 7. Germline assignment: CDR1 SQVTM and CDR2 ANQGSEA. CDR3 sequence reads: CSVTGTVHNEQFF. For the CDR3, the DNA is TGCAGCGTCACCGGGACAGTTCACAATGAGCAGTTCTTC.

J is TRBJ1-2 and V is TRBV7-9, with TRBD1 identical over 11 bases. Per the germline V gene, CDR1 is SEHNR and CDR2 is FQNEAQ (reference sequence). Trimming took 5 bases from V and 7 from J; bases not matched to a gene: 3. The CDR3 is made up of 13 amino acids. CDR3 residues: CASSPGQGAGYTF. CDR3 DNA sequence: TGTGCCAGCAGCCCCGGACAGGGGGCTGGCTACACCTTC.

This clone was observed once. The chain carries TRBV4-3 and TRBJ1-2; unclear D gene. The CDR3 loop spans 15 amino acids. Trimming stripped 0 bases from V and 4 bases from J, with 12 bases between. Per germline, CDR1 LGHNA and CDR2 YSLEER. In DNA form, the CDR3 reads TGCGCCAGCAGCCAAGATGATCGGGCAGCCTATGGCTACACCTTC. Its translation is CASSQDDRAAYGYTF.

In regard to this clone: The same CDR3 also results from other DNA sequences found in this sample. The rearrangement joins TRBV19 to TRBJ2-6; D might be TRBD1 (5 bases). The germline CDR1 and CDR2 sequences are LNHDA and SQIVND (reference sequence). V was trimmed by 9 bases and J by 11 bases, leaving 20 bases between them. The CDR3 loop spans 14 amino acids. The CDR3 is CASSLGSATDVLTF. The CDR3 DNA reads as TGTGCCAGCAGTCTGGGATCCGCGACAGACGTCCTGACTTTC.

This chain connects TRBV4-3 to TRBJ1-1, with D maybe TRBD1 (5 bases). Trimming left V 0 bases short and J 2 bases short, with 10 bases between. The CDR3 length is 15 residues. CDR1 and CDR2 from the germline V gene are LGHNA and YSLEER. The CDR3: CASSQDYRTNTEAFF. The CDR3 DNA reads TGCGCCAGCAGCCAAGATTATCGGACAAACACTGAAGCTTTCTTT.

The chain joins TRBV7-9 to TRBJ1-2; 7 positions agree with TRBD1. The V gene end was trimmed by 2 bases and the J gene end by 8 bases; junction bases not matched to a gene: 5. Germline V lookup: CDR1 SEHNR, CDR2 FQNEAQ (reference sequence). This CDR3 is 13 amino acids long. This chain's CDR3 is CASSLSTGRGYTF. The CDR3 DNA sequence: TGTGCCAGCAGCTTATCGACAGGGAGGGGCTACACCTTC.

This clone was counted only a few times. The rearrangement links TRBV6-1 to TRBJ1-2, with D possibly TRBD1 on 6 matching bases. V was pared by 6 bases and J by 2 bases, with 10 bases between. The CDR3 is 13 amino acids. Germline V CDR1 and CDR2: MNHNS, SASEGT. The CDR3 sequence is CASSRDTNYGYTF. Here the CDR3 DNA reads TGTGCCAGCAGCCGGGACACAAACTATGGCTACACCTTC.

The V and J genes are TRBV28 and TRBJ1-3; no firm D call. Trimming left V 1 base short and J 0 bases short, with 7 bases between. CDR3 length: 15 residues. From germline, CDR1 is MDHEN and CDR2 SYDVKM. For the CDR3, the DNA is TGTGCCAGCAGTTTATACTCAGCCTCTGGAAACACCATATATTTT. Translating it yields CASSLYSASGNTIYF.

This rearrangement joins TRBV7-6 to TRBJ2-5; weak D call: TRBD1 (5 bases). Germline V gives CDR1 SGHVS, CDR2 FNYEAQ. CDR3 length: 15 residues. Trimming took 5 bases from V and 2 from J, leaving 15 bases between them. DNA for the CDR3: TGTGCCAGCAGCAAAAACCGACAGCTGCAAGAGACCCAGTACTTC. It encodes CASSKNRQLQETQYF.

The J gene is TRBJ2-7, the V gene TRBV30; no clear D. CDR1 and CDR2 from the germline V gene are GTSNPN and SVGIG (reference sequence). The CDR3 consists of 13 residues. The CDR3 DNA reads TGTGCTGGGGTCCATACCAGCTCCTACGAGCAGTACTTC. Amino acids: CAGVHTSSYEQYF.

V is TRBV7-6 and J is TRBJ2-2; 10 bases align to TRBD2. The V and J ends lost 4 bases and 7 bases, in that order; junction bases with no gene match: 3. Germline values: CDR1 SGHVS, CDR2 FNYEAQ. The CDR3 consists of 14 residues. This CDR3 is CASSSLAGVGELFF. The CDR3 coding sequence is TGTGCCAGCAGCTCTCTAGCGGGAGTCGGGGAGCTGTTTTTT.

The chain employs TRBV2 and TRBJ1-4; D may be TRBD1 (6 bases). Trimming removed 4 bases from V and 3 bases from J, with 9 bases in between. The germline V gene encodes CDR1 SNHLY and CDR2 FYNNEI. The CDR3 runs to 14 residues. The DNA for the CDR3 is TGTGCCAGCAGTGCCGACAGGTCTAATGAAAAACTGTTTTTT. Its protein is CASSADRSNEKLFF.

Here the CDR3 reads CASSFRQAGNQPQHF. The CDR3 nucleotides read TGTGCCAGCAGTTTTCGACAGGCCGGCAATCAGCCCCAGCATTTT. The V and J genes are TRBV28 and TRBJ1-5, with D tentatively TRBD1 (6 bases). This CDR3 spans 15 amino acids. The V end lost 3 bases, the J end lost 2 bases, and 11 bases lay between the germline ends. From germline, CDR1 is MDHEN and CDR2 SYDVKM.

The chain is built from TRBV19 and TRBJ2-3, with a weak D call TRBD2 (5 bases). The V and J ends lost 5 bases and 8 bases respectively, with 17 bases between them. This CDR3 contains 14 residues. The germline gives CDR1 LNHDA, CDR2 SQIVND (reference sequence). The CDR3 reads CASSPWTLAGTQYF. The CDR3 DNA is TGTGCCAGTAGTCCTTGGACTCTGGCCGGTACGCAGTATTTT.

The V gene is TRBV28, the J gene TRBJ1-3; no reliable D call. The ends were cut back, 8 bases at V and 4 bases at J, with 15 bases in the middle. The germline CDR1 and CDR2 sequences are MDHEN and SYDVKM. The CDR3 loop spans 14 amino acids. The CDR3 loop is CASDPRTDGNTIYF. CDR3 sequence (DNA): TGTGCCAGCGATCCACGGACCGACGGAAACACCATATATTTT.

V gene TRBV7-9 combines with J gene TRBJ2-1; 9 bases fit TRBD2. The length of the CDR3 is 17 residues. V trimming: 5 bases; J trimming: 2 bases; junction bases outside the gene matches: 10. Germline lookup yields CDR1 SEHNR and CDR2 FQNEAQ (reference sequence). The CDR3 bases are TGTGCCAGCAGCAGTCCCCCCGGCGGGGGGGCCTACAATGAGCAGTTCTTC. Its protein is CASSSPPGGGAYNEQFF.

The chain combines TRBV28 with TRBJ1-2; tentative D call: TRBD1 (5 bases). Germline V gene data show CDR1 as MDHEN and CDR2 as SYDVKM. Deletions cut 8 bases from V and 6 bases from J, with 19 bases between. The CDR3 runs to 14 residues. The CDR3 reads CASVEGKRPDGYTF. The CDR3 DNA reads TGTGCCAGCGTCGAGGGGAAACGGCCCGATGGCTACACCTTC.

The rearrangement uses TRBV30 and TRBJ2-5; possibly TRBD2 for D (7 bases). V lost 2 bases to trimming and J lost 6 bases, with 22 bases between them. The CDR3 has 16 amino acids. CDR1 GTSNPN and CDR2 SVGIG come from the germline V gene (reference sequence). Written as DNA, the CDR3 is TGTGCCTGGAGTCCAAGGGGGGAGGGGCCTGGGAAGACCCAGTACTTC. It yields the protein CAWSPRGEGPGKTQYF.

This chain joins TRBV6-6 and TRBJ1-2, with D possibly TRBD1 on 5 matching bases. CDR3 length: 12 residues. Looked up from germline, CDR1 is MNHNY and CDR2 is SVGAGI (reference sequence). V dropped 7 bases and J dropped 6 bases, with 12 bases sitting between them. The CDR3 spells CASTIRGNGYTF. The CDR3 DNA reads TGTGCCAGCACCATTAGGGGAAATGGCTACACCTTC.

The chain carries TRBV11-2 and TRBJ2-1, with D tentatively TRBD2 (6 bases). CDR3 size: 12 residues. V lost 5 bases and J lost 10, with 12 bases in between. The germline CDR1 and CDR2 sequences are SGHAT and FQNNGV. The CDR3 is CASSPSGREQFF. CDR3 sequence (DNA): TGTGCCAGCAGCCCCAGCGGGCGAGAGCAGTTCTTC.

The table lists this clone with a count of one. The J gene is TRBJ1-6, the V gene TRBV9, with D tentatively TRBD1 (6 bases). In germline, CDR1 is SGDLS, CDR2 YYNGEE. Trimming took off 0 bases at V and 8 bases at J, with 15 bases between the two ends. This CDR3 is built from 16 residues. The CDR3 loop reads CASSVVGQGMDSPLHF. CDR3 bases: TGTGCCAGCAGCGTAGTAGGGCAGGGGATGGATTCACCCCTCCACTTT.

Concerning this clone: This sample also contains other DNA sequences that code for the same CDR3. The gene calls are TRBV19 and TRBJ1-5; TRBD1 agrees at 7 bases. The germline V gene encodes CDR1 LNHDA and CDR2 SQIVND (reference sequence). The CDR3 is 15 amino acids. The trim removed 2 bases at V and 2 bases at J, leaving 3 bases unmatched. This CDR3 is CASSIPTGRNQPQHF. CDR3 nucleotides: TGTGCCAGTAGTATACCGACAGGGCGCAATCAGCCCCAGCATTTT. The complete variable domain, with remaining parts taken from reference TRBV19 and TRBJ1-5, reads DGGITQSPKYLFRKEGQNVTLSCEQNLNHDAMYWYRQDPGQGLRLIYYSQIVNDFQKGDIAEGYSVSREKKESFPLTVTSAQKNPTAFYLCASSIPTGRNQPQHFGDGTRLSIL.